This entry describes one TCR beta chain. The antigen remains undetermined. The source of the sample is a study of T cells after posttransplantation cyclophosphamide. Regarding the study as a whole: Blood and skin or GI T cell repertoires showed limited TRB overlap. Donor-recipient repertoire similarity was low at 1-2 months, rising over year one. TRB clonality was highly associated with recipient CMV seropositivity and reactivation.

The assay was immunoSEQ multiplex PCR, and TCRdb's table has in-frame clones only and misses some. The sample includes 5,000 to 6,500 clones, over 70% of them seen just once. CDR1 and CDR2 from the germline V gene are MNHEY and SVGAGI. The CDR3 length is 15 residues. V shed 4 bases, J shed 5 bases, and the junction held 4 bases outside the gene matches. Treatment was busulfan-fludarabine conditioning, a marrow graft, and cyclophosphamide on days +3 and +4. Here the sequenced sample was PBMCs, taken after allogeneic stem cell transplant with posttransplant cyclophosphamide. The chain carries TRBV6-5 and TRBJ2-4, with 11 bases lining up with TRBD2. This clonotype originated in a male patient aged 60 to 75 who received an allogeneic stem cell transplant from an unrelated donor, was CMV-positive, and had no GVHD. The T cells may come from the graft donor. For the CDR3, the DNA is TGTGCCAGCAGTTTCCTAGCGGGGGGCCAAAACATTCAGTACTTC. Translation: CASSFLAGGQNIQYF.